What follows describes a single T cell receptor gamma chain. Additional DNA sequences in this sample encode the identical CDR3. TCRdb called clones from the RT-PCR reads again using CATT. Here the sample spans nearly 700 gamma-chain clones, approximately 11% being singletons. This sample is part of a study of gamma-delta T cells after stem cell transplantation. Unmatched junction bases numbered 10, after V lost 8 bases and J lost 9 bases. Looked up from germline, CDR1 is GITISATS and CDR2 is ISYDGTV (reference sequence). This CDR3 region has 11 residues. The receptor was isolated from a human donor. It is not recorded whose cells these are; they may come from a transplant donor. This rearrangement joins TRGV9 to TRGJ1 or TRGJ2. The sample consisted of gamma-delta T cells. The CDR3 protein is CALSPLLKKLF. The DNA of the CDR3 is TGTGCCTTGTCACCCTTACTTAAGAAACTCTTT.